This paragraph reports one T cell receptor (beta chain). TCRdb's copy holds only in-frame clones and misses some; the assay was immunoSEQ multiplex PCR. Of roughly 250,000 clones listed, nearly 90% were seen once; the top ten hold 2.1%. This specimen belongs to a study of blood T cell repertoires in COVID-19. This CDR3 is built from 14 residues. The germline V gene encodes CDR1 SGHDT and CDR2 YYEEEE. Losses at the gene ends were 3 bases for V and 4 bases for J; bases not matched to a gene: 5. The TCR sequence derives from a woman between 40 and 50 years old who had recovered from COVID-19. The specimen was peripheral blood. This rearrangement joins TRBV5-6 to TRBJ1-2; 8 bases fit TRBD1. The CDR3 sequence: CASSSTGDLYGYTF. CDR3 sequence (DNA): TGTGCCAGCAGCTCGACAGGGGACCTCTATGGCTACACCTTC. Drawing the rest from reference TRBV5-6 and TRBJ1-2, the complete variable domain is DAGVTQSPTHLIKTRGQQVTLRCSPKSGHDTVSWYQQALGQGPQFIFQYYEEEERQRGNFPDRFSGHQFPNYSSELNVNALLLGDSALYLCASSSTGDLYGYTFGSGTRLTVV.